The 23 T cell receptor beta chains in this list originate from one sample, sequenced in a study of OX40 agonist ivuxolimab in advanced cancers. TCRdb's copy holds only in-frame clones and misses some; the assay was immunoSEQ multiplex PCR. The table shows 75,000 to 100,000 clones, with under 85% occurring only once. The specimen was CD4+ or CD8+ T cells sorted from blood, collected in a trial of the OX40 agonist ivuxolimab. These receptors were collected from an adult with an advanced solid tumor such as melanoma, head and neck, liver or kidney cancer.

The chain joins TRBV7-7 to TRBJ2-2; D is unresolved. Germline V gene sequence: CDR1 SSHAT, CDR2 FNYEAQ (reference sequence). V dropped 5 bases and J dropped 2 bases, with 12 bases sitting between them. This CDR3 is built from 15 residues. CDR3 sequence reads: CASSPRRANTGELFF. CDR3 DNA: TGTGCCAGCAGCCCCAGGCGCGCCAACACCGGGGAGCTGTTTTTT. Full variable domain (rest looked up from reference TRBV7-7 and TRBJ2-2): GAGVSQSPRYKVTKRGQDVTLRCDPISSHATLYWYQQALGQGPEFLTYFNYEAQPDKSGLPSDRFSAERPEGSISTLTIQRTEQRDSAMYRCASSPRRANTGELFFGEGSRLTVL.

The chain couples TRBV10-3 to TRBJ2-7; a possible D gene is TRBD1 (6 bases). Trimming cost V 6 bases and J 2 bases, with 14 bases left between them. Looked up from germline, CDR1 is ENHRY and CDR2 is SYGVKD. CDR3 size: 14 residues. In nucleotides, the CDR3 is TGTGCCATCAGGACGACGGGACACCCCTACGAGCAGTACTTC. As protein: CAIRTTGHPYEQYF.

The chain joins TRBV19 to TRBJ2-3; D possibly corresponds to TRBD1 (6 bases). V dropped 4 bases and J dropped 7 bases, with 12 bases sitting between them. The germline V gene encodes CDR1 LNHDA and CDR2 SQIVND (reference sequence). The CDR3 consists of 13 residues. The DNA for the CDR3 is TGTGCCAGTAGTACCGGACAGATACATACGCAGTATTTT. This gives the protein CASSTGQIHTQYF.

The chain joins TRBV5-1 to TRBJ1-3; D is ambiguous. The CDR3 has 14 amino acids. In germline, CDR1 is SGHRS, CDR2 YFSETQ. Trimming removed 4 bases at V and 0 bases at J, with 8 bases between. The CDR3 bases are TGCGCCAGCAGCCCGGCCCTCTCTGGAAACACCATATATTTT. Translation: CASSPALSGNTIYF.

J is TRBJ2-3 and V is TRBV11-1; 11 bases match TRBD2. Germline V gene lookup returns CDR1 SGHAT and CDR2 FQDESV (reference sequence). There are 15 residues in the CDR3. V shed 5 bases and J 1 base; nucleotides not matched to a gene: 2. As DNA, the CDR3 is TGTGCCAGCAGCGGTAGCGGGGGGGGCACAGATACGCAGTATTTT. It specifies CASSGSGGGTDTQYF.

The chain has TRBV25-1 and TRBJ1-3; no reliable D call. This CDR3 region has 15 residues. The germline V and J ends were trimmed by 1 base and 0 bases, with 7 bases remaining between them. CDR1 and CDR2 (germline): MGHDK, SYGVNS. The CDR3 is CASSELAPSGNTIYF. As DNA, the CDR3 is TGTGCCAGCAGTGAATTGGCCCCCTCTGGAAACACCATATATTTT.

V gene TRBV7-9 combines with J gene TRBJ2-4, with D tentatively TRBD1 (6 bases). This CDR3 has 13 amino acids. The germline V gene has CDR1 SEHNR and CDR2 FQNEAQ (reference sequence). The V end was cut by 8 bases, the J end by 5 bases, with 13 bases between. CDR3: CASFRDTENIQYF. The CDR3 DNA is TGTGCCAGCTTCCGGGACACGGAAAACATTCAGTACTTC.

This sequence joins TRBV25-1 and TRBJ1-1; a possible D gene is TRBD1 (5 bases). V was trimmed by 2 bases and J by 5 bases, leaving 12 bases between them. The CDR3 covers 14 residues. Germline CDR1 reads MGHDK; CDR2 reads SYGVNS. The CDR3 loop is CASSEQGTGTEAFF. CDR3 bases: TGTGCCAGCAGTGAACAGGGCACGGGGACTGAAGCTTTCTTT.

The V gene is TRBV11-3, the J gene TRBJ1-4; a possible D gene is TRBD1 (5 bases). This CDR3 is 15 amino acids long. Germline-derived CDR1 and CDR2 are SGHNT and YENEEA. V lost 1 base to trimming and J lost 6 bases, with 12 bases between them. CDR3 region: CASSLGSRDDEKLFF. CDR3 nucleotide sequence: TGTGCCAGCAGCTTAGGGTCAAGGGACGATGAAAAACTGTTTTTT.

The chain couples TRBV9 to TRBJ2-2; 7 nucleotides align to TRBD1. The CDR3 runs to 17 residues. The germline CDR1 and CDR2 sequences are SGDLS and YYNGEE. The V segment lost 0 bases and the J segment 2 bases; nucleotides outside the gene matches: 7. The CDR3 nucleotides are TGTGCCAGCAGCGTAGACCCGGACAGGACTAACACCGGGGAGCTGTTTTTT. It codes for CASSVDPDRTNTGELFF. Looking up the rest from reference TRBV9 and TRBJ2-2 gives the full variable domain: DSGVTQTPKHLITATGQRVTLRCSPRSGDLSVYWYQQSLDQGLQFLIQYYNGEERAKGNILERFSAQQFPDLHSELNLSSLELGDSALYFCASSVDPDRTNTGELFFGEGSRLTVL.

The V call is TRBV10-3, the J call TRBJ1-3; no clear D gene. CDR3 length equals 12 residues. Germline lookup yields CDR1 ENHRY and CDR2 SYGVKD. Trimming took off 9 bases at V and 4 bases at J, with 10 bases between the two ends. CDR3: CAMEASGNTIYF. Here the CDR3 DNA reads TGTGCCATGGAGGCATCGGGAAACACCATATATTTT.

The chain joins TRBV7-9 to TRBJ2-7, with D maybe TRBD2 (6 bases). In germline, CDR1 is SEHNR, CDR2 FQNEAQ (reference sequence). Between the trimmed V and J ends, which lost 4 bases and 4 bases, there was a span of 14 bases. The CDR3 totals 14 residues. The CDR3: CASSSTGTLYEQYF. CDR3 in DNA: TGTGCCAGCAGCTCCACCGGGACTTTATACGAGCAGTACTTC.

The chain recombines TRBV2 with TRBJ2-1; TRBD2 aligns across 7 bases. The CDR3 contains 16 residues. Per germline, CDR1 SNHLY and CDR2 FYNNEI. V lost 6 bases, J lost 4 bases, and 12 bases stayed unmatched. The CDR3 sequence is CASSELGGEDYNEQFF. CDR3 DNA: TGTGCCAGCAGCGAGTTGGGGGGGGAGGATTACAATGAGCAGTTCTTC.

This chain connects TRBV7-2 to TRBJ2-3; 12 bases are a match to TRBD2. The CDR3 is 15 residues long. Germline CDR1 is SGHTA and CDR2 is FQGNSA. The trim removed 5 bases at V and 8 bases at J, leaving 8 bases unmatched. The CDR3: CASSTGLAGRGTQYF. For the CDR3, the DNA is TGTGCCAGCAGCACTGGACTAGCGGGGAGGGGTACGCAGTATTTT.

The gene calls are TRBV12-5 and TRBJ2-1; weak D call: TRBD2 (5 bases). The germline V gene has CDR1 LGHNT and CDR2 FRNRAP. The CDR3 length is 16 residues. V was trimmed by 0 bases and J by 0 bases, leaving 9 bases between them. The CDR3 DNA follows: TGTGCTAGTGGTTTGGTACAAGGGAGCTCCTACAATGAGCAGTTCTTC. This sequence encodes CASGLVQGSSYNEQFF.

This chain links TRBV27 with TRBJ2-1; D tentatively reads TRBD1 or TRBD2 (5 bases each). The CDR3 is 13 amino acids. CDR1 is MNHEY and CDR2 is SMNVEV in the germline V gene (reference sequence). Between the trimmed V and J ends, which lost 2 bases and 4 bases, there was a span of 6 bases. CDR3 sequence reads: CASSLEGYNEQFF. For the CDR3, the DNA is TGTGCCAGCAGTTTAGAGGGGTACAATGAGCAGTTCTTC.

The chain links TRBV18 to TRBJ1-1; 9 bases fit TRBD1. The trim removed 4 bases at V and 3 bases at J, leaving 9 bases unmatched. CDR1 and CDR2 (germline): KGHSH, LQKENI. CDR3 length: 16 residues. The CDR3 protein is CASSLRQGGTDTEAFF. The CDR3 region has the DNA TGTGCCAGCTCACTCCGACAGGGGGGGACGGACACTGAAGCTTTCTTT. Variable domain in full (rest from reference TRBV18 and TRBJ1-1): NAGVMQNPRHLVRRRGQEARLRCSPMKGHSHVYWYRQLPEEGLKFMVYLQKENIIDESGMPKERFSAEFPKEGPSILRIQQVVRGDSAAYFCASSLRQGGTDTEAFFGQGTRLTVV.

The chain carries TRBV14 and TRBJ2-7; D call uncertain. There are 14 residues in the CDR3. Germline loops: CDR1 SGHDN, CDR2 FVKESK. V lost 4 bases and J 0 bases, leaving 10 bases between the germline ends. The CDR3 protein is CASSPGISSYEQYF. The CDR3 DNA reads TGTGCCAGCAGCCCGGGCATTAGCTCCTACGAGCAGTACTTC.

The V call is TRBV7-2, the J call TRBJ2-1; D unresolved. The germline V gene encodes CDR1 SGHTA and CDR2 FQGNSA. V lost 5 bases, J lost 9 bases, and 14 bases lay in between. The CDR3 runs to 13 residues. The CDR3 DNA reads TGTGCCAGCAGCCCCCTAGGTAGTATTGAGCAGTTCTTC. It encodes CASSPLGSIEQFF.

The gene calls are TRBV6-5 and TRBJ1-1; D gene unclear. This CDR3 comprises 15 residues. Trimming removed 0 bases at V and 5 bases at J, with 13 bases between. Per germline, CDR1 MNHEY and CDR2 SVGAGI. CDR3 coding DNA: TGTGCCAGCAGTTACTCTAAAGGGAGAGGGACTGAAGCTTTCTTT. This encodes CASSYSKGRGTEAFF.

V is TRBV30 and J is TRBJ1-4, with unresolved D. CDR3 length: 11 residues. Trimming took 4 bases from V and 5 from J, leaving 5 bases between them. Germline CDR1 GTSNPN, CDR2 SVGIG (reference sequence). The DNA of the CDR3 is TGTGCCTGGACCCACAATGAAAAACTGTTTTTT. It codes for CAWTHNEKLFF. Full variable domain (rest looked up from reference TRBV30 and TRBJ1-4): SQTIHQWPATLVQPVGSPLSLECTVEGTSNPNLYWYRQAAGRGLQLLFYSVGIGQISSEVPQNLSASRPQDRQFILSSKKLLLSDSGFYLCAWTHNEKLFFGSGTQLSVL.

The chain combines TRBV7-8 with TRBJ2-7, with 9 bases fitting TRBD1. The J segment lost 1 base and the V segment lost 4 bases, leaving 2 bases of the junction unmatched. The CDR3 contains 14 residues. Germline CDR1 reads SGHVS; CDR2 reads FQNEAQ. CDR3 amino acids: CASSSGQGSYEQYF. In DNA form, the CDR3 reads TGTGCCAGCAGCTCGGGACAGGGTTCCTACGAGCAGTACTTC.

This chain links TRBV5-1 with TRBJ1-2; TRBD1 agrees at 8 bases. V lost 0 bases to trimming and J lost 3 bases; unmatched junction nucleotides: 4. Germline lookup yields CDR1 SGHRS and CDR2 YFSETQ. The CDR3 consists of 15 residues. CDR3 coding DNA: TGCGCCAGCAGCTTGGTTGCAGGGGGCGACTATGGCTACACCTTC. As protein: CASSLVAGGDYGYTF. The full variable domain, with the rest looked up from reference TRBV5-1 and TRBJ1-2, is KAGVTQTPRYLIKTRGQQVTLSCSPISGHRSVSWYQQTPGQGLQFLFEYFSETQRNKGNFPGRFSGRQFSNSRSEMNVSTLELGDSALYLCASSLVAGGDYGYTFGSGTRLTVV.